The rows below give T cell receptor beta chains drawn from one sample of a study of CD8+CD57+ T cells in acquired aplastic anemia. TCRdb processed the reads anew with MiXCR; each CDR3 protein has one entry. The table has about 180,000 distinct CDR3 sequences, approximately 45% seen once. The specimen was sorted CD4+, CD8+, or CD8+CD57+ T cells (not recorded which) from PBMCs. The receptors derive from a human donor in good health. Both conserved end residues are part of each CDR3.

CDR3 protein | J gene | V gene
CASSIPWERHGYTF | TRBJ1-2 | TRBV19
CAISESIFGTGGSEQYF | TRBJ2-7 | TRBV10-3
CASSPLLGHGYEQYF | TRBJ2-7 | TRBV7-9
CASSYLSGGGDTQYF | TRBJ2-3 | TRBV6-2/TRBV6-3
CASGENKVTSGTDTQYF | TRBJ2-3 | TRBV15
CATSEAEQPQHF | TRBJ1-5 | TRBV24-1
CASSQEYARSADTQYF | TRBJ2-3 | TRBV4-2
CASSKYRGRGQETQYF | TRBJ2-5 | TRBV6-1
CSARIGQGGILSYEQYF | TRBJ2-7 | TRBV20-1
CAITTDRGRTDTQYF | TRBJ2-3 | TRBV10-3
CASRDKTEAFF | TRBJ1-1 | TRBV6-1
CASSLGRRYGYTF | TRBJ1-2 | TRBV7-3
CASSLAQPSGSSDTQYF | TRBJ2-3 | TRBV11-1
CSVGRKEAFF | TRBJ1-1 | TRBV29-1
CASSSSGGRANNEQFF | TRBJ2-1 | TRBV7-9
CASSLAGRDIDSYEQYF | TRBJ2-7 | TRBV7-2
CATRDGLDGYTF | TRBJ1-2 | TRBV15
CASPGSSPSYEQYF | TRBJ2-7 | TRBV2
CASSYFRGGHEQYF | TRBJ2-7 | TRBV6-5
CATSREGTEAFF | TRBJ1-1 | TRBV15
CASSNDRGAFGYTF | TRBJ1-2 | TRBV6-1
CIGQGAWGYTF | TRBJ1-2 | TRBV20-1
CASSGTSGDTYEQYF | TRBJ2-7 | TRBV6-2/TRBV6-3
CASSYSRGGLNTEAFF | TRBJ1-1 | TRBV6-2/TRBV6-3
CASSLEWELFF | TRBJ2-2 | TRBV7-8
CSAMDIKGSPLHF | TRBJ1-6 | TRBV29-1
CSARGAARTDEQFF | TRBJ2-1 | TRBV20-1
CSVEGTSGLQETQYF | TRBJ2-5 | TRBV29-1
CASSQDQGRGLSGELFF | TRBJ2-2 | TRBV4-1
CASSQELGYNEQFF | TRBJ2-1 | TRBV4-1
CASSEFKGPDTQYF | TRBJ2-3 | TRBV25-1
CASSLGGTTHNEQFF | TRBJ2-1 | TRBV11-2
CASSNRGNTIYF | TRBJ1-3 | TRBV7-2
CASSYSPARGNQPQHF | TRBJ1-5 | TRBV6-2/TRBV6-3
CASSPWTVGTEAFF | TRBJ1-1 | TRBV7-8
CASSIGGTGTDEQYF | TRBJ2-7 | TRBV19
CASSPWTGGQETQYF | TRBJ2-5 | TRBV12-3/TRBV12-4
CASTVNTEAFF | TRBJ1-1 | TRBV2
CASSQDLEENTEAFF | TRBJ1-1 | TRBV7-2
CAASTDRGYQPQHF | TRBJ1-5 | TRBV12-3/TRBV12-4
CASSPPELRSIGFGITF | TRBJ1-2 | TRBV6-1
CASSVGGGGTGELFF | TRBJ2-2 | TRBV9
CASSFDRGDTQYF | TRBJ2-3 | TRBV11-3
CASSLPTGAKDEQYF | TRBJ2-7 | TRBV12-3/TRBV12-4
CASSGTGLPRETQYF | TRBJ2-5 | TRBV10-2
CASSRLREINEQFF | TRBJ2-1 | TRBV19
CAISPGLAGTYEQYF | TRBJ2-7 | TRBV10-3
CASSLDLRDTQYF | TRBJ2-3 | TRBV11-3
CASSRTSGGADEQFF | TRBJ2-1 | TRBV6-1
CASPEDLSYNSPLHF | TRBJ1-6 | TRBV6-2/TRBV6-3
CAIRARPGQGSGTGELFF | TRBJ2-2 | TRBV10-3
CASTPGSSYNEQFF | TRBJ2-1 | TRBV25-1
CASSHDSGGRNEQFF | TRBJ2-1 | TRBV6-4
CASSEVTKTNTGELFF | TRBJ2-2 | TRBV6-1
CAGRNNYGYTF | TRBJ1-2 | TRBV19